Following are 14 T cell receptor beta chains from one sample sequenced in a study of shared clonotypes between healthy human individuals (dated by TCRdb to the early 2020s). The library was produced with the immunoSEQ multiplex PCR assay. TCRdb's version of the immuneACCESS table is confined to in-frame rearrangements and falls short of the full clone set. An unresolved V gene accounts for under half of the shortfall where checked; the remainder is of unknown origin. Present in this sample are 2 million to 3 million clones, under 95% of which were seen just once. The ten largest clones take up more than 0.35% of the sample. The sample comprised naive CD4+ T cells from PBMCs. The cell subset or site label corresponds to: CD45RA+ positively selected. The receptor source for this set is a man younger than 35 in good health. Some clones in this sample may be carry-over from other donors' samples.

The genes are TRBV2 and TRBJ1-5; tentative D call: TRBD1 (5 bases). The V gene lost 6 bases and the J gene lost 9 bases, with 15 bases spanning the gap. The CDR3 length is 13 residues. Germline assignment: CDR1 SNHLY and CDR2 FYNNEI. The chain's CDR3 is CASSPDNGGPQHF. The CDR3 bases are TGTGCCAGCAGCCCCGACAATGGGGGGCCCCAGCATTTT.

The chain is built from TRBV2 and TRBJ2-7; D not certain. With 3 bases removed from V and 1 base from J, the gap between germline ends came to 7 bases. From germline, CDR1 is SNHLY and CDR2 FYNNEI. CDR3 size: 13 residues. CDR3 nucleotides: TGTGCCAGCAGTGAGGAGATTTCCTACGAGCAGTACTTC. Translation gives CASSEEISYEQYF.

J is TRBJ1-5 and V is TRBV19, with D perhaps TRBD1 (5 bases). V was pared by 1 base and J by 5 bases, with 21 bases between. Germline values: CDR1 LNHDA, CDR2 SQIVND (reference sequence). This CDR3 has 18 amino acids. CDR3 region: CASSIAWAWGREDQPQHF. The CDR3 DNA follows: TGTGCCAGTAGTATAGCGTGGGCTTGGGGCAGGGAGGATCAGCCCCAGCATTTT.

The chain recombines TRBV25-1 with TRBJ1-1; D possibly corresponds to TRBD1 (6 bases). This CDR3 is built from 15 residues. From germline, CDR1 is MGHDK and CDR2 SYGVNS. Trimming took off 4 bases at V and 6 bases at J, with 18 bases between the two ends. CDR3 in DNA: TGTGCCAGCAGTGGGCGGGACAACCGGATCCCTGAAGCTTTCTTT. Translated, it gives CASSGRDNRIPEAFF.

V usage is TRBV19 and J usage is TRBJ2-3; the D is unclear. CDR3 length: 16 amino acids. CDR1 LNHDA and CDR2 SQIVND come from the germline V gene (reference sequence). Trimming cost V 4 bases and J 1 base, with 15 bases left between them. CDR3 in amino acids: CASSRFSALGTDTQYF. The CDR3 DNA follows: TGTGCCAGTAGTAGGTTCAGCGCTTTGGGCACAGATACGCAGTATTTT.

The chain employs TRBV5-6 and TRBJ2-4, with 7 bases fitting TRBD2. Trimming took 6 bases from V and 2 from J; bases not matched to a gene: 11. The CDR3 is made up of 16 amino acids. Germline V lookup: CDR1 SGHDT, CDR2 YYEEEE. This CDR3 reads CASTRGGMGTKNIQYF. CDR3 in DNA: TGTGCCAGCACCCGGGGAGGGATGGGGACCAAAAACATTCAGTACTTC.

The chain combines TRBV29-1 with TRBJ2-5, with no clear D. This CDR3 contains 12 residues. Germline lookup yields CDR1 SQVTM and CDR2 ANQGSEA. The V end was cut by 6 bases, the J end by 0 bases, with 8 bases between. CDR3 sequence (DNA): TGCAGCGTGGACCGGGACCAAGAGACCCAGTACTTC. Protein product: CSVDRDQETQYF. The whole variable domain, filled in from reference TRBV29-1 and TRBJ2-5, reads SAVISQKPSRDICQRGTSLTIQCQVDSQVTMMFWYRQQPGQSLTLIATANQGSEATYESGFVIDKFPISRPNLTFSTLTVSNMSPEDSSIYLCSVDRDQETQYFGPGTRLLVL.

Details on this clone: The identical CDR3 is also encoded by other nucleotide sequences in the sample. The CDR3 sequence is CASSLRGTEAFF. CDR3 DNA sequence: TGTGCCAGCAGCTTAAGGGGCACTGAAGCTTTCTTT. The chain uses TRBV7-6 and TRBJ1-1; tentatively, D is TRBD1 (5 bases). V was clipped by 2 bases and J by 4 bases, with 5 bases between them. Germline CDR1 SGHVS, CDR2 FNYEAQ. This CDR3 spans 12 amino acids.

This clone was seen only a few times. CDR3 amino acids: CASKLRPASNQPQHF. Written as DNA, the CDR3 is TGTGCCAGCAAGTTACGGCCGGCTAGCAATCAGCCCCAGCATTTT. This rearrangement joins TRBV6-5 to TRBJ1-5; D is undetermined. Deletions cut 7 bases from V and 0 bases from J, with 13 bases between. Germline CDR1 MNHEY, CDR2 SVGAGI. The length of the CDR3 is 15 residues.

This clone has only one observation. The chain combines TRBV18 with TRBJ2-7, with 7 positions matching TRBD2. The CDR3 is 16 residues long. Germline V gene lookup returns CDR1 KGHSH and CDR2 LQKENI. V was clipped by 5 bases and J by 4 bases; unmatched bases: 14. The CDR3: CASSTPRASGAYEQYF. In nucleotides, the CDR3 is TGTGCCAGCTCAACCCCCCGGGCTAGCGGAGCATACGAGCAGTACTTC.

This clone was recorded only once. The sample has other DNA sequences that encode this CDR3 too. V usage is TRBV6-1 and J usage is TRBJ2-7; 10 positions agree with TRBD1. Germline V gene data show CDR1 as MNHNS and CDR2 as SASEGT. The CDR3 is 14 amino acids. J gave up 4 bases and V 4 bases, and 4 bases lay outside the gene matches. CDR3 residues: CASSAGTGVYEQYF. CDR3 coding DNA: TGTGCCAGCAGTGCCGGGACAGGGGTGTACGAGCAGTACTTC.

Points on this clone: This sample also contains other DNA sequences that code for the same CDR3. J is TRBJ1-2 and V is TRBV5-1, with D perhaps TRBD1 (5 bases). Germline V gene sequence: CDR1 SGHRS, CDR2 YFSETQ. Trimming took 4 bases from V and 6 from J, leaving 10 bases between them. The CDR3 has 12 residues. The CDR3 DNA is TGCGCCAGCAGCCTTCTGGGGGATGGCTACACCTTC. Translating it yields CASSLLGDGYTF.

In DNA, the CDR3 is TGCGCCAGCAGCAAAGGTAGCGGAGGCCAAGAGACCCAGTACTTC. Translating gives CASSKGSGGQETQYF. The chain carries TRBV5-1 and TRBJ2-5; D possibly corresponds to TRBD2 (6 bases). The CDR3 is 15 amino acids. Germline lookup yields CDR1 SGHRS and CDR2 YFSETQ. Trimming shortened V by 4 bases and J by 1 base, and 14 bases separated the two germline ends.

This sequence joins TRBV6-5 and TRBJ2-7; the D gene is possibly TRBD1 (5 bases). Germline V CDR1 and CDR2: MNHEY, SVGAGI. V was trimmed by 8 bases and J by 0 bases, leaving 14 bases between them. CDR3 size: 14 residues. CDR3 nucleotides: TGTGCCAGCCGGGCAGGGCAGGGCTCCTACGAGCAGTACTTC. This sequence encodes CASRAGQGSYEQYF.